The sequence of this T cell receptor (beta chain) was determined in a study of PD-L1 blockade in urothelial cancer. Turning to the study itself: Analyzed time points were 3 weeks (second dose) and 6 weeks after therapy began. Blood samples had a median of approximately 150,000 T cells, 80,000 to 85,000 unique TCRs, and clonality roughly 0.073.

With V trimmed by 3 bases and J by 2 bases, 11 bases remained unmatched. Germline assignment: CDR1 LGHNA and CDR2 YNFKEQ. This CDR3 spans 17 amino acids. TCRdb's copy holds only in-frame clones and misses some; the assay was immunoSEQ multiplex PCR. The table records approximately 110,000 clones, around 85% of them present only once. Patients were living with locally advanced or metastatic urothelial carcinoma. Each patient gave between 1 and 8 samples, pretreatment and on-treatment. This clone was observed once. The material was PBMCs, obtained around atezolizumab (anti-PD-L1) treatment. The source is a middle-aged man with urothelial cancer. The J gene is TRBJ2-7, the V gene TRBV4-2; TRBD2 matches 9 bases. The CDR3 DNA sequence: TGTGCCAGCAGCCATCAAGGTAGCGGGAGTTCCCCCTACGAGCAGTACTTC. Translating it yields CASSHQGSGSSPYEQYF.